The sequence of this TCR beta chain was determined in a study of cytomegalovirus exposure and HLA in healthy donors. This clone was detected only a few times. From germline, CDR1 is MNHEY and CDR2 SVGAGI. V was shortened by 6 bases and J by 1 base, with 6 bases between the two germline ends. The CDR3 runs to 12 residues. The study ran its PCR with 60 Vbeta and 13 Jbeta primers. The protocol was immunoSEQ multiplex PCR, while the TCRdb copy is restricted to in-frame clones and leaves out a portion. Of around 90,000 clones listed, about four fifths are singletons. Sequencing used PBMCs. This sequence originates from a male donor in good health and CMV-seropositive. The chain employs TRBV6-5 and TRBJ1-1, with no clear D. The CDR3 here is CASSTKNTEAFF. CDR3 nucleotide sequence: TGTGCCAGCAGCACAAAGAACACTGAAGCTTTCTTT.